What follows is one TCR beta chain and its context. At one end, the junction sequence differs from germline, possibly due to a read error. This record comes from a study of blood T cell repertoires in COVID-19. In the study overall: From T cells, B-cell-depleted T cells, or PBMCs came the material, which was cDNA or gDNA.

The table came from immunoSEQ multiplex PCR; TCRdb's copy has only in-frame clones and leaves some out. The sample contains roughly 290,000 clones, 70% to 90% of which appear only once. Germline V lookup: CDR1 LNHDA, CDR2 SQIVND (reference sequence). This CDR3 region has 14 residues. This clonotype was obtained from a woman in her forties or fifties with active or convalescent COVID-19. What was sequenced was peripheral blood. The gene calls are TRBV19 and TRBJ2-7; 9 nucleotides align to TRBD1. The CDR3 DNA follows: TGTGCCAGTAGTAAAAGACCCCGGGACAGGGTCTTGAACTTC. Amino acids: CASSKRPRDRVLNF.